This T cell receptor (beta chain) appears in the sequencing data of a study of OX40 agonist ivuxolimab in advanced cancers. Study overall: Ivuxolimab, an agonist antibody against OX40 (CD134), was given to patients. Study results and caveats: The authors also found low normalized T-cell clonal expansion in some nonresponders. In CD8+ T cells, expanded clones were on average more numerous than in CD4+.

Clones were sequenced by immunoSEQ multiplex PCR, and TCRdb holds only the in-frame ones, with some missing. Among roughly 60,000 clones, roughly nine tenths were seen once, and the ten largest hold more than 0.55%. Germline-derived CDR1 and CDR2 are LNHDA and SQIVND (reference sequence). Trimming shortened V by 4 bases and J by 4 bases, and 8 bases separated the two germline ends. The CDR3 is 13 amino acids. On this clone itself: Antigen specificity is unknown.

The sample consisted of CD4+ or CD8+ T cells sorted from blood, taken in a trial of the OX40 agonist ivuxolimab. The rearrangement links TRBV19 to TRBJ1-5, with D uncertain. The source is an adult with an advanced solid tumor such as melanoma, head and neck, liver or kidney cancer. CDR3 DNA: TGTGCCAGTAGTAAACTGACGAATCAGCCCCAGCATTTT. Translated: CASSKLTNQPQHF.